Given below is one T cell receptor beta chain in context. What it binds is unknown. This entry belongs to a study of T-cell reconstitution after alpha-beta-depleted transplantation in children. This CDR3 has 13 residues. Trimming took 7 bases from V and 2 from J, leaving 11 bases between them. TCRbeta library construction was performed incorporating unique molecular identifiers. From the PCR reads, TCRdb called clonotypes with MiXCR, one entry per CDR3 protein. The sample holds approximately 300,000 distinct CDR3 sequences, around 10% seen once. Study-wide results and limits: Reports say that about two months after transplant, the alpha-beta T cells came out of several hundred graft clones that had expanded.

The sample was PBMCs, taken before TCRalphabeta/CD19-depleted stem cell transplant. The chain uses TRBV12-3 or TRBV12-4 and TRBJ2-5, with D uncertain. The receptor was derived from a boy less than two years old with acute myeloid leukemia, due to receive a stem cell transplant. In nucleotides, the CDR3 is TGTGCCAGCACCCGCCAGCGTCAAGAGACCCAGTACTTC. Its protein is CASTRQRQETQYF.